These T cell receptor beta chains were read from a single sample in a study of cytomegalovirus exposure and HLA in healthy donors. Libraries were prepared by immunoSEQ multiplex PCR; TCRdb keeps only in-frame clonotypes and omits some of them. The sample has 150,000 to 170,000 clones; roughly 86% are singletons. Source material: PBMCs. These receptors were collected from a human donor in good health. CDR3s include the opening cysteine and the closing phenylalanine or tryptophan. Fields, in order: clone size, V gene, CDR3 length, J gene, D gene, CDR3 DNA, CDR3 protein. The D gene is left open where the match is weak. Clone sizes are given selectively: once, few, many, or a class where the clone is expanded.

once	TRBV30	14	TRBJ2-5	.	TGTGCCTGGTCCGTTAGGGGCCAGGGAGAGACCCAGTACTTC	CAWSVRGQGETQYF
.	TRBV6-1	14	TRBJ1-6	.	TGTGCCAGCAGTGATCAGGTCGGTCGATCACCCCTCCACTTT	CASSDQVGRSPLHF
.	TRBV9	15	TRBJ2-7	TRBD2	TGTGCCAGCAGCGTAGAAGGGACTAGCGGATACGAGCAGTACTTC	CASSVEGTSGYEQYF
.	TRBV28	13	TRBJ2-1	.	TGTGCCAGCAGTTTATACTCCGTAGTTGAGCAGTTCTTC	CASSLYSVVEQFF
.	TRBV7-6	16	TRBJ2-7	TRBD1	TGTGCCAGCAGCTTAAGTGGACAGGGGGCTACCTACGAGCAGTACTTC	CASSLSGQGATYEQYF
.	TRBV5-1	14	TRBJ1-5	.	TGCGCCAGCAGCTTGTTAGGGGGCAATCAGCCCCAGCATTTT	CASSLLGGNQPQHF
.	TRBV4-1	15	TRBJ2-2	.	TGCGCCAGCAGCCAAGAAAGGGGGGGGCCCGGGGAGCTGTTTTTT	CASSQERGGPGELFF
.	TRBV7-9	15	TRBJ1-2	TRBD1	TGTGCCAGCAGCCTCGGACAGGGCCTTAACTATGGCTACACCTTC	CASSLGQGLNYGYTF
few	TRBV28	12	TRBJ2-1	.	TGTGCCAGCAGTTTGGAACAGAGTGAGCAGTTCTTC	CASSLEQSEQFF
.	TRBV7-2	13	TRBJ2-2	TRBD1	TGTGCCAGCAGTCCAGGGGGCACCGGGGAGCTGTTTTTT	CASSPGGTGELFF
.	TRBV28	21	TRBJ2-6	TRBD2	TGTGCCAGCAGTTGGAACGGACCTAGACTAGCGGAAAGCTCTGGGGCCAACGTCCTGACTTTC	CASSWNGPRLAESSGANVLTF
.	TRBV5-1	15	TRBJ1-1	TRBD1	TGCGCCAGCAGCTTATACAGGGGGCCTAACACTGAAGCTTTCTTT	CASSLYRGPNTEAFF
.	TRBV4-1	16	TRBJ2-1	.	TGCGCCAGCAGCCAAGGGCCAGCGCGTCAAGACAATGAGCAGTTCTTC	CASSQGPARQDNEQFF
.	TRBV11-2	15	TRBJ2-7	.	TGTGCCAGCAGTGAAACGGGACTCTTAACCTACGAGCAGTACTTC	CASSETGLLTYEQYF
.	TRBV5-1	18	TRBJ2-6	.	TGCGCCAGCAGCCTGGGGCCTCGGGACTCTACTGGGGCCAACGTCCTGACTTTC	CASSLGPRDSTGANVLTF
.	TRBV7-9	14	TRBJ1-5	TRBD1	TGTGCCAGCAGCGGACAGGGGCCGAATCAGCCCCAGCATTTT	CASSGQGPNQPQHF
.	TRBV19	16	TRBJ1-5	.	TGTGCCAGTAGTATAGAGCGGGGGTATAGCAATCAGCCCCAGCATTTT	CASSIERGYSNQPQHF
.	TRBV18	16	TRBJ2-7	TRBD1	TGTGCCAGCTCACCACCGGGAAAACAGGGGGACCGCGAGCAGTACTTC	CASSPPGKQGDREQYF
.	TRBV20-1	11	TRBJ1-5	.	TGCAGTGCTAGTCGTAATCAGCCCCAGCATTTT	CSASRNQPQHF
.	TRBV25-1	17	TRBJ2-7	TRBD1	TGTGCCAGCAGTGATCTTCGTCCGGGACAGGGGACCTACGAGCAGTACTTC	CASSDLRPGQGTYEQYF
once	TRBV6-5	14	TRBJ1-5	.	TGTGCCAGCAGCCGCGGGAGTAGCAATCAGCCCCAGCATTTT	CASSRGSSNQPQHF
.	TRBV7-9	14	TRBJ1-1	.	TGTGCCAGCAGCTTACTAGGGGCAGAGACTGAAGCTTTCTTT	CASSLLGAETEAFF
few	TRBV18	14	TRBJ1-2	.	TGTGCCAGCTCATCTACTCCGGGGGTGGATGGCTACACCTTC	CASSSTPGVDGYTF
.	TRBV6-1	15	TRBJ2-7	.	TGTGCCAGCAGAGGGAGACGAGAGGAAACCTACGAGCAGTACTTC	CASRGRREETYEQYF
.	TRBV28	14	TRBJ1-2	TRBD1	TGTGCCAGTAGCGGGACAGGGCAGGGCTATGGCTACACCTTC	CASSGTGQGYGYTF
.	TRBV18	14	TRBJ2-7	TRBD1	TGTGCCAGCTCACCTGAGACAGGGGGCTACGAGCAGTACTTC	CASSPETGGYEQYF
.	TRBV11-3	15	TRBJ2-7	TRBD2	TGTGCCAGCAGCTTAGCGGGGGGGGCCCCCTACGAGCAGTACTTC	CASSLAGGAPYEQYF
few	TRBV2	14	TRBJ1-2	.	TGTGCCAGCAGCCAAGACCAGGGGATTAAGGGCTACACCTTC	CASSQDQGIKGYTF